This is a list of T cell receptor beta chains from one sample in a study of blood T cells in healthy people across ages. One entry per CDR3 protein, called by TCRdb with MiXCR from the 5' RACE reads. The sample holds 1 million to 1.2 million distinct CDR3 sequences, 35% to 40% seen once. The material sequenced was blood. Every receptor here comes from a man between 18 and 29 years old in good health. Both conserved end residues are part of each CDR3. Fields, in order: CDR3 DNA, CDR3 protein, clone size, J gene, V gene, D gene. D genes are given only for firm matches. Some rows have no size entry. The others give once, few or many, or a class for an expanded clone.

DNA: TGTGCCAGCAGCCCCCGGGGGGTGAAAGTTGATACGCAGTATTTT; CDR3: CASSPRGVKVDTQYF; size: -; J: TRBJ2-3; V: TRBV9; D: TRBD2
DNA: TGCGCCAGCAGCGTCGGGCCCTATGACGAGCAGTACTTC; CDR3: CASSVGPYDEQYF; size: few; J: TRBJ2-7; V: TRBV4-3; D: -
DNA: TGTGCCAGCAGTTACGGCGGAACCTCTGGAGAGACCCAGTACTTC; CDR3: CASSYGGTSGETQYF; size: -; J: TRBJ2-5; V: TRBV6-2/TRBV6-3; D: -
DNA: TGTGCCATCAGTACCCAGGGTATGGACACTGAAGCTTTCTTT; CDR3: CAISTQGMDTEAFF; size: -; J: TRBJ1-1; V: TRBV10-3; D: -
DNA: TGTGCCAGCAAACCGGGGCCCTCTGAGCAGTTCTTC; CDR3: CASKPGPSEQFF; size: once; J: TRBJ2-1; V: TRBV28; D: -
DNA: TGTGCCATCAGTGAGTCGAGAATGGGGGAAGCTTTCTTT; CDR3: CAISESRMGEAFF; size: -; J: TRBJ1-1; V: TRBV10-3; D: -
DNA: TGCAGTGCTAGAGGTTGGAAAGCTTTCTTT; CDR3: CSARGWKAFF; size: -; J: TRBJ1-1; V: TRBV20-1; D: -
DNA: TGTGCCAGCAGTAATTCCCCGGGACAGGGGGTGTCCTACGAGCAGTACTTC; CDR3: CASSNSPGQGVSYEQYF; size: -; J: TRBJ2-7; V: TRBV27; D: TRBD1
DNA: TGTGCCAGCAGCTTAGACCAGAATTCACCCCTCCACTTT; CDR3: CASSLDQNSPLHF; size: few; J: TRBJ1-6; V: TRBV11-3; D: -
DNA: TGTGCCATCAGTGGCGGGAGAGAGCAGTACTTC; CDR3: CAISGGREQYF; size: few; J: TRBJ2-7; V: TRBV10-3; D: TRBD2
DNA: TGCAGTGCTAGAGACCAGGACAGGGGCTATGGCTACACCTTC; CDR3: CSARDQDRGYGYTF; size: -; J: TRBJ1-2; V: TRBV20-1; D: TRBD1
DNA: TGTGCCAGCAGTTCGCGAGCGGCCAACTATGGCTACACCTTC; CDR3: CASSSRAANYGYTF; size: -; J: TRBJ1-2; V: TRBV28; D: -
DNA: TGTGCCATCAGTCCGGGACAGGGTTCCTACGAGCAGTACTTC; CDR3: CAISPGQGSYEQYF; size: -; J: TRBJ2-7; V: TRBV10-3; D: TRBD1
DNA: TGTGCCAGCAGCCAAAACCTAGGAGGGGATGAGCAGTACTTC; CDR3: CASSQNLGGDEQYF; size: -; J: TRBJ2-5; V: TRBV3-1; D: -
DNA: TGTGCCATCAGTGTGGGGACAGGGGGCGATGAGCAGTACTTC; CDR3: CAISVGTGGDEQYF; size: -; J: TRBJ2-5; V: TRBV10-3; D: TRBD1
DNA: TGTGCCAGCAAATACAGGGGGGGGAACACTGAAGCTTTCTTT; CDR3: CASKYRGGNTEAFF; size: -; J: TRBJ1-1; V: TRBV2; D: TRBD1
DNA: TGTGCCAGCAGTTTAGCACCCTCAGCCAAAAACATTCAGTACTTC; CDR3: CASSLAPSAKNIQYF; size: few; J: TRBJ2-4; V: TRBV12-3/TRBV12-4; D: -
DNA: TGTGCCAGCAGTCCCCCGGACAGGTTGTATGATACGCAGTATTTT; CDR3: CASSPPDRLYDTQYF; size: few; J: TRBJ2-3; V: TRBV6-2/TRBV6-3; D: TRBD1
DNA: TGTGCCAGCAGCGTCACTAGGAGTCGAGATACGCAGTATTTT; CDR3: CASSVTRSRDTQYF; size: -; J: TRBJ2-3; V: TRBV9; D: -
DNA: TGTGCCAGCAGAACGACAGGAGATAATTCACCCCTCCACTTT; CDR3: CASRTTGDNSPLHF; size: few; J: TRBJ1-6; V: TRBV12-3/TRBV12-4; D: -
DNA: TGTGCCAGCAGTTTATCTGGTCAGGTTGAAGCTTTCTTT; CDR3: CASSLSGQVEAFF; size: -; J: TRBJ1-1; V: TRBV27; D: -
DNA: TGTGCCAGCAGCCCTACGGGGGTAAGGGGTTCACCCCTCCACTTT; CDR3: CASSPTGVRGSPLHF; size: -; J: TRBJ1-6; V: TRBV28; D: -
DNA: TGTGCCAGCAGTTTCCTCATCCCCGGGGACACTGAAGCTTTCTTT; CDR3: CASSFLIPGDTEAFF; size: few; J: TRBJ1-1; V: TRBV12-3/TRBV12-4; D: -
DNA: TGTGCCACCACGGGGACGGGGGGCAACATTCAGTACTTC; CDR3: CATTGTGGNIQYF; size: -; J: TRBJ2-4; V: TRBV25-1; D: -
DNA: TGTGCCAGCAGCCTTAATACAGCTAACTATGGCTACACCTTT; CDR3: CASSLNTANYGYTF; size: -; J: TRBJ1-2; V: TRBV6-5; D: -
DNA: TGCAGCGTCGGACAGCCGGTATCTTTCTTT; CDR3: CSVGQPVSFF; size: many; J: TRBJ1-1; V: TRBV29-1; D: -
DNA: TGTGCCATCACCCGGGACAGCGACTATGGCTACACCTTC; CDR3: CAITRDSDYGYTF; size: many; J: TRBJ1-2; V: TRBV10-3; D: TRBD1
DNA: TGTGCCAGCAGTTCTTACACAGGGGGCTGGACTGAAGCTTTCTTT; CDR3: CASSSYTGGWTEAFF; size: -; J: TRBJ1-1; V: TRBV7-9; D: TRBD1
DNA: TGCAGTGCTAGTCAACACCCATATGGCTACACCTTC; CDR3: CSASQHPYGYTF; size: few; J: TRBJ1-2; V: TRBV20-1; D: -
DNA: TGCAGTGCTAGAGCGGGAGGCCCCTACAATGAGCAGTTCTTC; CDR3: CSARAGGPYNEQFF; size: many; J: TRBJ2-1; V: TRBV20-1; D: TRBD2
DNA: TGTGCCAGCAGCGTATTCGGAGGGGTTCAAGAGACCCAGTACTTC; CDR3: CASSVFGGVQETQYF; size: few; J: TRBJ2-5; V: TRBV9; D: -
DNA: TGCAGTGCTAGGGTCCCTAACAAGGGAGTGGAGACCCAGTTCTTC; CDR3: CSARVPNKGVETQFF; size: -; J: TRBJ2-1; V: TRBV20-1; D: -
DNA: TGTGCCAGCAGCGTAGTTGGGGGAGGCTCCTACAATGAGCAGTTCTTC; CDR3: CASSVVGGGSYNEQFF; size: -; J: TRBJ2-1; V: TRBV9; D: -
DNA: TGTGCCAGCAGCTTAACCCCGACAGAGTCTTCCTACAATGAGCAGTTCTTC; CDR3: CASSLTPTESSYNEQFF; size: -; J: TRBJ2-1; V: TRBV11-2; D: -
DNA: TGTGCCAGCAGTCCCCGGGACAAGGTTGGCACCGGGGAGCTGTTTTTT; CDR3: CASSPRDKVGTGELFF; size: -; J: TRBJ2-2; V: TRBV5-8; D: -
DNA: TGTGCCAGCAGTTACAACTTTCAGAACACTGAAGCTTTCTTT; CDR3: CASSYNFQNTEAFF; size: -; J: TRBJ1-1; V: TRBV6-5; D: -
DNA: TGTGCCAGCAGCTTACAAAACGGAATAATGGAGACCCAGTACTTC; CDR3: CASSLQNGIMETQYF; size: -; J: TRBJ2-5; V: TRBV7-8; D: -
DNA: TGTGCCAGCAGCTTAGAGGGACAGGGGACCGAGCAGTACTTC; CDR3: CASSLEGQGTEQYF; size: few; J: TRBJ2-7; V: TRBV7-2; D: TRBD1
DNA: TGTGCCAGCAGTTACTCTTTCTGGACTAGCGGGACTTTCTCCTACAATGAGCAGTACTTC; CDR3: CASSYSFWTSGTFSYNEQYF; size: -; J: TRBJ2-7; V: TRBV6-2/TRBV6-3; D: TRBD2
DNA: TGTGCCAGCAGTTTCAGGGCTAGCGGGGGCCCATGGCTCAGTACAGATACGCAGTATTTT; CDR3: CASSFRASGGPWLSTDTQYF; size: few; J: TRBJ2-3; V: TRBV12-3/TRBV12-4; D: TRBD2
DNA: TGTGCCAGCAGTTTAGTTCACACCGGGACAGGGGGCACAGATACGCAGTATTTT; CDR3: CASSLVHTGTGGTDTQYF; size: -; J: TRBJ2-3; V: TRBV28; D: TRBD1
DNA: TGTGCCCGCAGCGTAGCTGTGGACAGGGACAACACAGATACGCAGTATTTT; CDR3: CARSVAVDRDNTDTQYF; size: -; J: TRBJ2-3; V: TRBV9; D: TRBD1
DNA: TGCAGCGCTAGGGGACAGGGAAGAAGGACTGAAGCTTTCTTT; CDR3: CSARGQGRRTEAFF; size: -; J: TRBJ1-1; V: TRBV29-1; D: TRBD1
DNA: TGTGCCAGCAGCTTAGGGGGGACAGGGCGGGAGCAGTACTTC; CDR3: CASSLGGTGREQYF; size: few; J: TRBJ2-7; V: TRBV7-9; D: TRBD1
DNA: TGTGCCAGCAGTGAGTCCGTTGAAGCTTTCTTT; CDR3: CASSESVEAFF; size: -; J: TRBJ1-1; V: TRBV2; D: -